This is a list of T cell receptor beta chains from one sample in a study of human T cells and chemical hapten exposure. Each CDR3 protein gets one entry after TCRdb re-called the RACE reads with MiXCR. The data contain over 100,000 distinct CDR3 sequences, approximately 8.8% of them singletons. The material was whole blood, obtained in connection with sensitization to the hapten diphenylcyclopropenone (DPC). The origin of the receptors is a woman aged 35 to 49 with alopecia areata. Some clones in this sample may be carry-over from other donors' samples. Each CDR3 is given with its conserved first and last residue. Fields, in order: D gene, clone size, J gene, V gene, CDR3 protein, CDR3 DNA. A D gene is named only where the DNA matches it firmly. Clone size is stated in some rows and not others, as once, few, many or a class when expanded.

D gene: NA
clone size: many
J gene: TRBJ1-5
V gene: TRBV10-1
CDR3 protein: CASSERLLPNQPQHF
CDR3 DNA: TGCGCCAGCAGTGAGAGGCTACTTCCCAATCAGCCCCAGCATTTT

D gene: NA
clone size: few
J gene: TRBJ2-2
V gene: TRBV6-5
CDR3 protein: CASSPLGGYFTGELFF
CDR3 DNA: TGTGCCAGCAGCCCTCTAGGGGGGTACTTCACCGGGGAGCTGTTTTTT

D gene: NA
clone size: few
J gene: TRBJ1-6
V gene: TRBV9
CDR3 protein: CASSVDTSGGSPLHF
CDR3 DNA: TGTGCCAGCAGCGTCGACACCTCCGGCGGTTCACCCCTCCACTTT

D gene: NA
clone size: few
J gene: TRBJ2-1
V gene: TRBV9
CDR3 protein: CASSGTNGNEQFF
CDR3 DNA: TGTGCCAGCAGCGGGACAAATGGGAATGAGCAGTTCTTC

D gene: NA
clone size: many
J gene: TRBJ1-1
V gene: TRBV7-2
CDR3 protein: CASSQGMNTEAFF
CDR3 DNA: TGTGCCAGCAGCCAGGGTATGAACACTGAAGCTTTCTTT

D gene: NA
clone size: many
J gene: TRBJ1-6
V gene: TRBV2
CDR3 protein: CASSERGGNSPLHF
CDR3 DNA: TGTGCCAGCAGTGAAAGGGGGGGGAATTCACCCCTCCACTTT

D gene: TRBD2
clone size: many
J gene: TRBJ2-5
V gene: TRBV7-9
CDR3 protein: CASSYIAGGETQYF
CDR3 DNA: TGTGCCAGCAGCTATATAGCGGGGGGAGAGACCCAGTACTTC

D gene: NA
clone size: many
J gene: TRBJ1-2
V gene: TRBV11-2
CDR3 protein: CASSLDLARSTYTF
CDR3 DNA: TGTGCCAGCAGCTTAGATCTTGCCCGGAGTACCTACACCTTC

D gene: NA
clone size: many
J gene: TRBJ1-1
V gene: TRBV5-1
CDR3 protein: CASRLGFTEAFF
CDR3 DNA: TGCGCCAGCAGGCTGGGGTTCACTGAAGCTTTCTTT

D gene: NA
clone size: few
J gene: TRBJ2-6
V gene: TRBV5-4
CDR3 protein: CASSLEGTGANVLTF
CDR3 DNA: TGTGCCAGCAGCTTGGAGGGGACCGGGGCCAACGTCCTGACTTTC

D gene: NA
clone size: many
J gene: TRBJ1-4
V gene: TRBV20-1
CDR3 protein: CSAVNGGATNEKLFF
CDR3 DNA: TGCAGTGCCGTAAACGGGGGGGCAACTAATGAAAAACTGTTTTTT

D gene: NA
clone size: many
J gene: TRBJ2-7
V gene: TRBV10-2
CDR3 protein: CASRDFDEQYF
CDR3 DNA: TGCGCCAGCCGGGACTTCGACGAGCAGTACTTC

D gene: NA
clone size: many
J gene: TRBJ2-2
V gene: TRBV29-1
CDR3 protein: CSVVGSMNTGELFF
CDR3 DNA: TGCAGCGTTGTTGGGTCTATGAACACCGGGGAGCTGTTTTTT

D gene: NA
clone size: many
J gene: TRBJ2-1
V gene: TRBV27
CDR3 protein: CASTWGAQGYNEQFF
CDR3 DNA: TGTGCCAGCACCTGGGGGGCCCAGGGATACAATGAGCAGTTCTTC

D gene: NA
clone size: many
J gene: TRBJ2-3
V gene: TRBV5-1
CDR3 protein: CASSFQGYSTDTQYF
CDR3 DNA: TGCGCCAGCAGCTTTCAGGGGTATAGCACAGATACGCAGTATTTT

D gene: NA
clone size: NA
J gene: TRBJ2-7
V gene: TRBV2
CDR3 protein: CASSENHEQYF
CDR3 DNA: TGTGCCAGCAGTGAAAACCACGAGCAGTACTTC

D gene: NA
clone size: NA
J gene: TRBJ2-7
V gene: TRBV2
CDR3 protein: CASSELWGYEQYF
CDR3 DNA: TGTGCCAGCAGTGAACTTTGGGGATACGAGCAGTACTTC

D gene: NA
clone size: many
J gene: TRBJ2-5
V gene: TRBV18
CDR3 protein: CASSPQGPGETQYF
CDR3 DNA: TGTGCCAGCTCACCTCAGGGACCCGGAGAGACCCAGTACTTC

D gene: TRBD2
clone size: few
J gene: TRBJ2-1
V gene: TRBV20-1
CDR3 protein: CSARDTGLASNEQFF
CDR3 DNA: TGCAGTGCTAGAGATACGGGACTAGCGAGTAATGAGCAGTTCTTC

D gene: TRBD1
clone size: once
J gene: TRBJ2-7
V gene: TRBV5-4
CDR3 protein: CASSQPGQKSDEQYF
CDR3 DNA: TGTGCCAGCAGTCAGCCGGGACAGAAATCCGACGAGCAGTACTTC

D gene: NA
clone size: many
J gene: TRBJ1-2
V gene: TRBV5-6
CDR3 protein: CASSQTTIYGYTF
CDR3 DNA: TGTGCCAGCAGCCAAACTACTATTTATGGCTACACCTTC

D gene: NA
clone size: many
J gene: TRBJ1-2
V gene: TRBV6-2/TRBV6-3
CDR3 protein: CASSFALYGYTF
CDR3 DNA: TGTGCCAGCAGTTTCGCCCTCTATGGCTACACCTTC

D gene: TRBD1
clone size: many
J gene: TRBJ1-1
V gene: TRBV20-1
CDR3 protein: CSASTGTANTEAFF
CDR3 DNA: TGCAGTGCTAGTACCGGGACAGCCAACACTGAAGCTTTCTTT

D gene: TRBD1
clone size: NA
J gene: TRBJ2-7
V gene: TRBV29-1
CDR3 protein: CSVDGQGAYEQYF
CDR3 DNA: TGCAGCGTTGACGGACAGGGAGCCTACGAGCAGTACTTC

D gene: NA
clone size: NA
J gene: TRBJ1-5
V gene: TRBV10-3
CDR3 protein: CAISEWRSPGNQPQHF
CDR3 DNA: TGTGCCATCAGTGAGTGGAGGAGCCCAGGCAATCAGCCCCAGCATTTT

D gene: TRBD2
clone size: few
J gene: TRBJ2-3
V gene: TRBV4-1
CDR3 protein: CASSQATSGASYTTQYF
CDR3 DNA: TGCGCCAGCAGCCAGGCGACTAGCGGGGCCTCTTATACGACGCAGTATTTT

D gene: NA
clone size: few
J gene: TRBJ2-2
V gene: TRBV11-3
CDR3 protein: CASSLVGGDLTGELFF
CDR3 DNA: TGTGCCAGCAGCTTAGTCGGAGGTGACCTCACCGGGGAGCTGTTTTTT

D gene: NA
clone size: many
J gene: TRBJ1-6
V gene: TRBV7-2
CDR3 protein: CASSLRATGSPLHF
CDR3 DNA: TGTGCCAGCAGCTTACGGGCGACTGGATCACCCCTCCACTTT

D gene: TRBD2
clone size: few
J gene: TRBJ2-7
V gene: TRBV9
CDR3 protein: CASSVVPSGGDSFYEQYF
CDR3 DNA: TGTGCCAGCAGCGTAGTACCCAGCGGGGGGGACTCATTCTACGAGCAGTACTTC

D gene: NA
clone size: many
J gene: TRBJ2-3
V gene: TRBV9
CDR3 protein: CASSEGLAARGDTQYF
CDR3 DNA: TGTGCCAGCAGCGAGGGATTAGCGGCCCGAGGAGATACGCAGTATTTT

D gene: NA
clone size: many
J gene: TRBJ2-3
V gene: TRBV29-1
CDR3 protein: CSVERGGTDTQYF
CDR3 DNA: TGCAGCGTTGAGAGGGGGGGCACAGATACGCAGTATTTT

D gene: NA
clone size: many
J gene: TRBJ1-2
V gene: TRBV4-1
CDR3 protein: CASRDPRAAGGYTF
CDR3 DNA: TGCGCCAGCAGGGACCCCCGGGCCGCGGGAGGCTACACCTTC

D gene: TRBD1
clone size: NA
J gene: TRBJ1-2
V gene: TRBV29-1
CDR3 protein: CSVTGENGYGYTF
CDR3 DNA: TGCAGCGTGACAGGGGAAAACGGCTATGGCTACACCTTC

D gene: NA
clone size: many
J gene: TRBJ2-1
V gene: TRBV6-1
CDR3 protein: CASSAAPTGYNEQFF
CDR3 DNA: TGTGCCAGCAGCGCGGCCCCGACGGGTTACAATGAGCAGTTCTTC

D gene: TRBD1
clone size: NA
J gene: TRBJ2-7
V gene: TRBV4-1
CDR3 protein: CASSQGDRAQYEQYF
CDR3 DNA: TGCGCCAGCAGCCAGGGGGACAGGGCTCAGTACGAGCAGTACTTC

D gene: TRBD2
clone size: few
J gene: TRBJ2-1
V gene: TRBV20-1
CDR3 protein: CSASSGGSSYNEQFF
CDR3 DNA: TGCAGTGCCAGTAGCGGGGGGAGCTCCTACAATGAGCAGTTCTTC

D gene: NA
clone size: few
J gene: TRBJ2-5
V gene: TRBV11-3
CDR3 protein: CASSPRGLQETQYF
CDR3 DNA: TGTGCCAGCAGCCCCCGGGGACTGCAAGAGACCCAGTACTTC

D gene: TRBD2
clone size: NA
J gene: TRBJ2-3
V gene: TRBV7-3
CDR3 protein: CASSVGTSAPDTRYF
CDR3 DNA: TGTGCCAGCAGCGTGGGGACTAGCGCTCCGGATACGCGGTATTTT

D gene: NA
clone size: few
J gene: TRBJ2-6
V gene: TRBV12-3/TRBV12-4
CDR3 protein: CASSFKTDFSGANVLTF
CDR3 DNA: TGTGCCAGCAGTTTTAAGACTGACTTCTCTGGGGCCAACGTCCTGACTTTC

D gene: TRBD2
clone size: many
J gene: TRBJ2-3
V gene: TRBV12-3/TRBV12-4
CDR3 protein: CASSLGGAGGRTDTQYF
CDR3 DNA: TGTGCCAGCAGTTTAGGAGGAGCGGGGGGGCGAACAGATACGCAGTATTTT

D gene: TRBD1
clone size: NA
J gene: TRBJ2-1
V gene: TRBV5-4
CDR3 protein: CVSRVAGTGDYNEQFF
CDR3 DNA: TGTGTCAGCAGGGTTGCCGGGACAGGGGACTACAATGAGCAGTTCTTC

D gene: TRBD1
clone size: many
J gene: TRBJ2-4
V gene: TRBV20-1
CDR3 protein: CSARTGDDGKNIQYF
CDR3 DNA: TGCAGTGCTAGAACAGGGGATGATGGCAAAAACATTCAGTACTTC

D gene: TRBD1
clone size: NA
J gene: TRBJ2-7
V gene: TRBV7-9
CDR3 protein: CASSRRGQPDYEQYF
CDR3 DNA: TGTGCCAGCAGCCGTCGGGGACAGCCCGACTACGAGCAGTACTTC

D gene: NA
clone size: few
J gene: TRBJ2-3
V gene: TRBV12-3/TRBV12-4
CDR3 protein: CASSSRDFTDTQYF
CDR3 DNA: TGTGCCAGCAGTTCTCGGGACTTCACAGATACGCAGTATTTT

D gene: NA
clone size: many
J gene: TRBJ1-2
V gene: TRBV7-8
CDR3 protein: CASSLVQPTYYGYTF
CDR3 DNA: TGTGCCAGCAGCTTAGTACAGCCCACTTACTATGGCTACACCTTC

D gene: NA
clone size: few
J gene: TRBJ1-2
V gene: TRBV4-3
CDR3 protein: CASSQDGGFGSYGYTF
CDR3 DNA: TGCGCCAGCAGCCAAGATGGGGGATTTGGGAGCTATGGCTACACCTTC

D gene: TRBD2
clone size: NA
J gene: TRBJ2-1
V gene: TRBV7-6
CDR3 protein: CASSPRLAGGSYNEQFF
CDR3 DNA: TGTGCCAGCAGCCCTAGACTAGCGGGGGGGTCCTACAATGAGCAGTTCTTC

D gene: NA
clone size: NA
J gene: TRBJ2-4
V gene: TRBV3-2
CDR3 protein: CASSRNVVAKNIQYF
CDR3 DNA: TGTGCCAGCAGCAGGAACGTTGTAGCCAAAAACATTCAGTACTTC

D gene: NA
clone size: NA
J gene: TRBJ1-1
V gene: TRBV18
CDR3 protein: CASSPGGGLNTEAFF
CDR3 DNA: TGTGCCAGCTCACCGGGAGGGGGATTGAACACTGAAGCTTTCTTT

D gene: NA
clone size: few
J gene: TRBJ2-5
V gene: TRBV7-2
CDR3 protein: CASSLAVRGRMRQETQYF
CDR3 DNA: TGTGCCAGCAGCTTAGCGGTGCGGGGCCGAATGAGGCAAGAGACCCAGTACTTC

D gene: NA
clone size: many
J gene: TRBJ1-1
V gene: TRBV6-5
CDR3 protein: CASSYSRGNTEAFF
CDR3 DNA: TGTGCCAGCAGTTACTCCCGCGGGAACACTGAAGCTTTCTTT

D gene: NA
clone size: few
J gene: TRBJ2-7
V gene: TRBV11-2
CDR3 protein: CASSLSGTEGYEQYF
CDR3 DNA: TGTGCCAGCAGCTTGTCCGGGACGGAGGGGTACGAGCAGTACTTC

D gene: TRBD1
clone size: many
J gene: TRBJ1-4
V gene: TRBV4-3
CDR3 protein: CASSQDATGQGYEKLFF
CDR3 DNA: TGCGCCAGCAGCCAAGACGCGACAGGGCAGGGATATGAAAAACTGTTTTTT

D gene: NA
clone size: many
J gene: TRBJ1-3
V gene: TRBV6-2/TRBV6-3
CDR3 protein: CASSLQGPGNTIYF
CDR3 DNA: TGTGCCAGCAGTCTTCAGGGACCGGGAAACACCATATATTTT